Following are 18 T cell receptor beta chains from one sample sequenced in a study of blood T cell repertoires in COVID-19. Sequencing was performed with immunoSEQ multiplex PCR; in TCRdb, only in-frame clones are kept and a portion is missing. Seen here are about 270,000 clones, about nine tenths observed once, and the top ten hold 3.5% to 4.5%. The sample was peripheral blood. These receptors all stem from a man in his 60s who had recovered from COVID-19.

V usage is TRBV6-1 and J usage is TRBJ2-7; 9 bases align to TRBD1. Unmatched junction bases numbered 10, after V lost 3 bases and J lost 4 bases. Looked up from germline, CDR1 is MNHNS and CDR2 is SASEGT. The CDR3 is 16 amino acids. The CDR3 nucleotides read TGTGCCAGCAGTGAGATTTTCGGGACAGGGACTTACGAGCAGTACTTC. Its protein product is CASSEIFGTGTYEQYF.

The rearrangement links TRBV23-1 to TRBJ1-5, with TRBD1 matching over 8 bases. TRBV23-1 is assigned to the ORF class and has an uncertain function. The CDR3 loop spans 15 amino acids. Trimming at V came to 4 bases and at J to 2 bases, leaving 4 bases not matched to a gene. The CDR3 DNA reads TGCGCCAGCAGTCGGGCGACAGGGGGCAATCAGCCCCAGCATTTT. This encodes CASSRATGGNQPQHF.

The rearrangement joins TRBV6-2 or TRBV6-3 to TRBJ2-1; a possible D gene is TRBD2 (5 bases). The CDR3 is 14 amino acids. Trimming stripped 0 bases from V and 4 bases from J, with 7 bases between. Germline loops: CDR1 MNHEY, CDR2 SVGEGT. The CDR3 reads CASSYSGGYNEQFF. The CDR3 DNA follows: TGTGCCAGCAGTTACTCCGGCGGGTACAATGAGCAGTTCTTC.

The V gene is TRBV5-1, the J gene TRBJ1-1, with 7 nucleotides matching TRBD1. Germline V lookup: CDR1 SGHRS, CDR2 YFSETQ. Trimming removed 1 base from V and 0 bases from J; junction bases left unmatched: 6. The CDR3 is 16 residues long. CDR3 DNA: TGCGCCAGCAGCTTGAGACAGGGTCAACTGAACACTGAAGCTTTCTTT. Protein product: CASSLRQGQLNTEAFF. The entire variable domain, with the rest obtained from reference TRBV5-1 and TRBJ1-1, is as follows: KAGVTQTPRYLIKTRGQQVTLSCSPISGHRSVSWYQQTPGQGLQFLFEYFSETQRNKGNFPGRFSGRQFSNSRSEMNVSTLELGDSALYLCASSLRQGQLNTEAFFGQGTRLTVV.

The chain employs TRBV27 and TRBJ2-7, with 8 bases aligning to TRBD1. CDR1 is MNHEY and CDR2 is SMNVEV in the germline V gene (reference sequence). This CDR3 is built from 15 residues. The ends lost 4 bases at V and 3 bases at J; junction bases unmatched: 8. CDR3 nucleotides: TGTGCCAGCAGTTACCGAGGGACAGGAGGCTACGAGCAGTACTTC. This translates into CASSYRGTGGYEQYF.

CDR3 loop: CASSLARDIIFF. For the CDR3, the DNA is TGCGCCAGCAGCTTGGCCAGGGACATTATTTTCTTT. The genes are TRBV5-1 and TRBJ1-1, with a possible D match to TRBD1 (6 bases). Germline CDR1 SGHRS, CDR2 YFSETQ. The CDR3 is 12 residues long. V shed 0 bases and J shed 13 bases, with 13 bases lying between them.

The chain couples TRBV30 to TRBJ2-1; 9 positions match TRBD2. With 5 bases clipped from V and 1 base from J, the junction kept 3 bases outside the gene matches. CDR3 size: 14 residues. Germline assignment: CDR1 GTSNPN and CDR2 SVGIG (reference sequence). CDR3 sequence: CAWRSGGSYNEQFF. The CDR3 coding sequence is TGTGCCTGGCGTAGCGGGGGATCCTACAATGAGCAGTTCTTC. Full variable domain (missing parts from reference TRBV30 and TRBJ2-1): SQTIHQWPATLVQPVGSPLSLECTVEGTSNPNLYWYRQAAGRGLQLLFYSVGIGQISSEVPQNLSASRPQDRQFILSSKKLLLSDSGFYLCAWRSGGSYNEQFFGPGTRLTVL.

The genes are TRBV7-6 and TRBJ1-1, with a weak D call TRBD1 (6 bases). Per the germline V gene, CDR1 is SGHVS and CDR2 is FNYEAQ. Trimming shortened V by 5 bases and J by 1 base, and 11 bases separated the two germline ends. CDR3 size: 14 residues. The CDR3 region is CASSLGAPNTEAFF. The DNA of the CDR3 is TGTGCCAGCAGCCTGGGGGCCCCGAACACTGAAGCTTTCTTT. Full variable domain (rest looked up from reference TRBV7-6 and TRBJ1-1): GAGVSQSPRYKVTKRGQDVALRCDPISGHVSLYWYRQALGQGPEFLTYFNYEAQQDKSGLPNDRFSAERPEGSISTLTIQRTEQRDSAMYRCASSLGAPNTEAFFGQGTRLTVV.

The rearrangement uses TRBV19 and TRBJ1-1; D gene uncertain. V lost 7 bases to trimming and J lost 4 bases, with 16 bases between them. The V gene's germline CDR1 is LNHDA and CDR2 SQIVND (reference sequence). This CDR3 region has 14 residues. CDR3 residues: CASIDPGVSTEAFF. The CDR3 nucleotides are TGTGCCAGTATCGATCCGGGAGTCAGCACTGAAGCTTTCTTT. Using reference TRBV19 and TRBJ1-1 for the parts outside the CDR3, the full variable domain is DGGITQSPKYLFRKEGQNVTLSCEQNLNHDAMYWYRQDPGQGLRLIYYSQIVNDFQKGDIAEGYSVSREKKESFPLTVTSAQKNPTAFYLCASIDPGVSTEAFFGQGTRLTVV.

In its sample, this clone was seen once. The CDR3 here is CASSPSGQGAYYGYTF. The CDR3 nucleotides read TGTGCCAGCAGCCCCTCAGGGCAGGGGGCGTACTATGGCTACACCTTC. The V call is TRBV3-1 (or the pseudogene TRBV3-2), the J call TRBJ1-2; 8 nucleotides agree with TRBD1. Germline V CDR1 and CDR2: LGHDT, YNNKEL (reference sequence). The CDR3 runs to 16 residues. V lost 4 bases to trimming and J lost 3 bases; unmatched junction nucleotides: 10.

The V gene is TRBV5-1, the J gene TRBJ2-5, with 8 positions matching TRBD1. Per germline, CDR1 SGHRS and CDR2 YFSETQ. CDR3 length: 14 residues. J lost 4 bases, V lost 3 bases, and 5 bases had no gene match. CDR3 coding DNA: TGCGCCAGCAGCTCCGGACAGGGTCTAGAGACCCAGTACTTC. Translating it yields CASSSGQGLETQYF.

This clone was seen only a few times. The V and J genes are TRBV5-1 and TRBJ2-3, with a weak D call TRBD1 (5 bases). The CDR3 totals 17 residues. Germline V gives CDR1 SGHRS, CDR2 YFSETQ. The V and J ends lost 0 bases and 2 bases respectively, with 16 bases between them. In nucleotides, the CDR3 is TGCGCCAGCAGCTTGGGGGGCAAGGTGATCCCCACAGATACGCAGTATTTT. Translation: CASSLGGKVIPTDTQYF.

This clone has just one count. The rearrangement links TRBV13 to TRBJ2-5; no clear D. Between the trimmed V and J ends, which lost 0 bases and 2 bases, there was a span of 7 bases. The CDR3 has 14 residues. Germline V lookup: CDR1 PRHDT, CDR2 FYEKMQ (reference sequence). CDR3 DNA: TGTGCCAGCAGCTTAGGCGTGCTACAAGAGACCCAGTACTTC. Translated: CASSLGVLQETQYF.

The J gene is TRBJ2-2, the V gene TRBV6-5, with D perhaps TRBD2 (6 bases). Germline loops: CDR1 MNHEY, CDR2 SVGAGI. The CDR3 runs to 15 residues. V lost 2 bases, J lost 2 bases, and 9 bases lay in between. The CDR3 nucleotides are TGTGCCAGCAGTTACCGGGGGTATAACACCGGGGAGCTGTTTTTT. Translating gives CASSYRGYNTGELFF.

This clone was recorded only once. The chain carries TRBV7-2 and TRBJ1-4, with TRBD1 matching 7 bases. The CDR3 has 14 amino acids. The germline gives CDR1 SGHTA, CDR2 FQGNSA. Trimming cost V 5 bases and J 4 bases; bases outside gene matches: 4. The CDR3 spells CASSRPGGNEKLFF. DNA of the CDR3: TGTGCCAGCAGCCGGCCAGGGGGTAATGAAAAACTGTTTTTT.

The CDR3 reads CASSLYEGAEQYF. Here the CDR3 DNA reads TGCGCCAGCAGCTTGTATGAGGGCGCCGAGCAGTACTTC. This chain links TRBV5-1 with TRBJ2-7, with a weak D call TRBD2 (5 bases). Trimming removed 1 base from V and 6 bases from J, with 11 bases in between. The CDR3 runs to 13 residues. Germline CDR1 is SGHRS and CDR2 is YFSETQ.

This sequence joins TRBV19 and TRBJ2-1, with 11 bases identical to TRBD1. The V gene's germline CDR1 is LNHDA and CDR2 SQIVND (reference sequence). V was pared by 5 bases and J by 7 bases, with 10 bases of the junction left unmatched. There are 16 residues in the CDR3. CDR3 residues: CASSARRDRGINEQFF. The CDR3 bases are TGTGCCAGTAGTGCGCGCCGGGACAGGGGGATAAATGAGCAGTTCTTC. Together with reference TRBV19 and TRBJ2-1, the CDR3 gives the full variable domain: DGGITQSPKYLFRKEGQNVTLSCEQNLNHDAMYWYRQDPGQGLRLIYYSQIVNDFQKGDIAEGYSVSREKKESFPLTVTSAQKNPTAFYLCASSARRDRGINEQFFGPGTRLTVL.

The chain combines TRBV23-1 with TRBJ1-2; possibly TRBD1 for D (6 bases). TRBV23-1 is classed as an ORF, of uncertain function. V gave up 4 bases and J gave up 6 bases, with 18 bases separating them. The CDR3 has 15 residues. The CDR3 is CASSRSGWTANGYTF. In nucleotides, the CDR3 is TGCGCCAGCAGTCGGTCGGGGTGGACAGCGAATGGCTACACCTTC.